The 9 T cell receptor beta chains listed next were all sequenced from one sample in a study of technical replicates of blood from four donors. Profiled with immunoSEQ multiplex PCR; TCRdb holds only in-frame clones, not every one. In the table there are roughly 60,000 clones, around nine tenths of which are singletons. Sequenced sample: PBMCs. The receptors stem from a human donor in good health. Some clones in this sample may be carry-over from other donors' samples.

The chain is built from TRBV9 and TRBJ2-2, with D maybe TRBD2 (6 bases). This CDR3 contains 15 residues. CDR1 and CDR2 from the germline V gene are SGDLS and YYNGEE. V was shortened by 4 bases and J by 1 base, with 11 bases between the two germline ends. In DNA form, the CDR3 reads TGTGCCAGCAGCTCGGGCGGGGTGAACACCGGGGAGCTGTTTTTT. Translating it yields CASSSGGVNTGELFF.

V is TRBV7-8 and J is TRBJ1-1; 12 bases map to TRBD1. The J segment lost 1 base and the V segment lost 5 bases, leaving 5 bases of the junction unmatched. The CDR3 contains 16 residues. From germline, CDR1 is SGHVS and CDR2 FQNEAQ. DNA for the CDR3: TGTGCCAGCAGCCCGGGGACAGGGGGCAGGAACACTGAAGCTTTCTTT. Protein: CASSPGTGGRNTEAFF.

The rearrangement uses TRBV7-9 and TRBJ2-1; the match to TRBD1 covers 10 bases. With V trimmed by 6 bases and J by 6 bases, 2 bases remained unmatched. This CDR3 comprises 13 residues. The germline V gene encodes CDR1 SEHNR and CDR2 FQNEAQ (reference sequence). This CDR3 is CASRWTGGNEQFF. The CDR3 bases are TGTGCCAGCAGATGGACAGGGGGCAATGAGCAGTTCTTC.

The chain employs TRBV11-2 and TRBJ2-5; D is undetermined. V was pared by 1 base and J by 7 bases, with 7 bases between. The CDR3 runs to 12 residues. Germline V CDR1 and CDR2: SGHAT, FQNNGV. CDR3: CASSLALGTQYF. The CDR3 nucleotides read TGTGCCAGCAGCTTAGCCCTCGGGACCCAGTACTTC.

The chain links TRBV7-9 to TRBJ1-6; TRBD1 aligns across 9 bases. Germline V gene lookup returns CDR1 SEHNR and CDR2 FQNEAQ (reference sequence). With 4 bases clipped from V and 7 bases from J, the junction kept 2 bases outside the gene matches. This CDR3 comprises 14 residues. This CDR3 reads CASSSGTGNSPLHF. The DNA of the CDR3 is TGTGCCAGCAGCTCAGGGACAGGGAATTCACCCCTCCACTTT.

This sequence joins TRBV6-5 and TRBJ1-1; D might be TRBD1 (6 bases). The germline CDR1 and CDR2 sequences are MNHEY and SVGAGI. Trimming shortened V by 3 bases and J by 4 bases, and 18 bases separated the two germline ends. The CDR3 consists of 16 residues. This CDR3 reads CASSYITTGLGTEAFF. The CDR3 bases are TGTGCCAGCAGTTATATTACCACAGGGTTGGGCACTGAAGCTTTCTTT.

The chain has TRBV21-1 and TRBJ2-1; the listed D gene, TRBD1, was not tested against the DNA. TRBV21-1 is shown as a pseudogene. This CDR3 comprises 14 residues. The DNA for the CDR3 is TGTGCCAGCAGCAGCGACAGGCGAAACAATGAGCAGTTCTTC. Amino acid sequence: CASSSDRRNNEQFF.

The CDR3 reads CASSSWTSYEQYF. The CDR3 DNA follows: TGTGCCAGCAGCTCCTGGACTAGCTACGAGCAGTACTTC. J is TRBJ2-7 and V is TRBV11-2; 7 nucleotides match TRBD2. V lost 4 bases and J lost 3; bases outside the gene matches: 3. The length of the CDR3 is 13 residues. Germline V gives CDR1 SGHAT, CDR2 FQNNGV.

The chain joins TRBV19 to TRBJ1-1, with TRBD1 as a possible D gene (5 bases). The CDR3 sequence is 17 residues long. Looked up from germline, CDR1 is LNHDA and CDR2 is SQIVND (reference sequence). Trimming removed 4 bases from V and 5 bases from J, with 23 bases in between. This CDR3 is CASSTARMSGVWTEAFF. CDR3 nucleotides: TGTGCCAGTAGTACCGCCCGTATGTCGGGGGTATGGACTGAAGCTTTCTTT.